The TCR beta chain described here comes from a study of long-term antiretroviral therapy in people with HIV. Turning to this clone: Its antigen is unknown.

There was at least one pre-ART PBMC sample for each donor, plus at least two post-ART PBMC samples. The run of the v3.0 immunoSEQ assay was at survey level. The assay was immunoSEQ multiplex PCR, and TCRdb's table has in-frame clones only and misses some. The data contain about 17,000 clones, around 81% of them singletons. The V and J ends lost 5 bases and 3 bases, in that order; junction bases with no gene match: 2. The CDR3 runs 13 residues. Germline loops: CDR1 MNHNS, CDR2 SASEGT. Study-wide findings and caveats: Repertoires from HIV showed CDR3 length ranges narrower than those of controls.

The chain joins TRBV6-1 to TRBJ2-7, with TRBD1 matching over 9 bases. This receptor was obtained from a man aged 50 or older with HIV. Sequencing used unsorted PBMCs, obtained 0.3 years before starting antiretroviral therapy. CDR3 nucleotides: TGTGCCAGCAGTAGGACAGGGGACTACGAGCAGTACTTC. This translates into CASSRTGDYEQYF.